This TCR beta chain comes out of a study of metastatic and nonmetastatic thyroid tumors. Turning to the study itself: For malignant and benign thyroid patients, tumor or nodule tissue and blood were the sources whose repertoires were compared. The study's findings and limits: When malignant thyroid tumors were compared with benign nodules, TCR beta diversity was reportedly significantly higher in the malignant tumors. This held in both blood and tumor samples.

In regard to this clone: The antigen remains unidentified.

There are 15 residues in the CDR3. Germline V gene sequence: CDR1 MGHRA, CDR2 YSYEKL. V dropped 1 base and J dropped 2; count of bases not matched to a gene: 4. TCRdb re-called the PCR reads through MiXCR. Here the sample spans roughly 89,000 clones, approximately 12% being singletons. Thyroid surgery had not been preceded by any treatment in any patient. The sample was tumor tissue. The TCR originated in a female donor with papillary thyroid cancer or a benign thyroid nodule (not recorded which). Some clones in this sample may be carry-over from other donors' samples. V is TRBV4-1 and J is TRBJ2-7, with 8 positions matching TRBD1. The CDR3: CASSQVQQGAYEQYF. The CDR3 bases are TGCGCCAGCAGCCAAGTGCAACAGGGGGCCTACGAGCAGTACTTC.